The rows below give T cell receptor beta chains drawn from one sample of a study of blood T cell repertoires in COVID-19. TCRdb's copy holds only in-frame clones and misses some; the assay was immunoSEQ multiplex PCR. The table lists more than 400,000 clones, 90% of them singletons. Sequencing input: PBMCs or T cells enriched from blood (not recorded which). The receptors come from a young man who had recovered from COVID-19. Each CDR3 is given with its conserved first and last residue. D genes are given only for firm matches. Some rows have no size entry. The others give once, few or many, or a class for an expanded clone.

abundance,v_gene,j_gene,d_gene,CDR3aa,CDR3nt
-,TRBV2,TRBJ1-1,-,CASTVQGGGNTEAFF,TGTGCCAGCACCGTCCAGGGCGGCGGAAACACTGAAGCTTTCTTT
-,TRBV19,TRBJ1-1,-,CASTRSGALNTEAFF,TGTGCCAGTACCCGCTCAGGGGCTCTGAACACTGAAGCTTTCTTT
-,TRBV4-1,TRBJ2-1,-,CASSPIRGLSYNEQFF,TGCGCCAGCAGCCCCATTCGCGGACTCTCCTACAATGAGCAGTTCTTC
-,TRBV18,TRBJ1-3,-,CASFTGNSGNTIYF,TGTGCCAGCTTTACAGGGAACTCTGGAAACACCATATATTTT
-,TRBV2,TRBJ2-2,-,CASSGVVGSTGELFF,TGTGCCAGCAGTGGGGTTGTAGGGAGTACCGGGGAGCTGTTTTTT
-,TRBV28,TRBJ2-3,TRBD1,CASSPYRGSDTQYF,TGTGCCAGCAGTCCCTACAGGGGGTCAGATACGCAGTATTTT
-,TRBV24-1,TRBJ1-1,-,CATSDFWTSEAFF,TGTGCCACCAGTGATTTCTGGACAAGCGAAGCTTTCTTT
-,TRBV4-2,TRBJ1-3,TRBD1,CASSRPKGQGLIYSGNTIYF,TGTGCCAGCAGCCGACCCAAGGGACAGGGATTAATTTACTCTGGAAACACCATATATTTT
-,TRBV28,TRBJ1-1,TRBD1,CASSLGQGSIF,TGTGCCAGCAGTTTAGGACAGGGTTCGATCTTT
-,TRBV7-7,TRBJ2-1,TRBD2,CASSSLAGVGYNEQFF,TGTGCCAGCAGCTCATTAGCGGGAGTGGGGTACAATGAGCAGTTCTTC
-,TRBV7-8,TRBJ2-4,TRBD1,CASSLGRGSNIQYF,TGTGCCAGCAGCTTAGGCAGGGGGTCAAACATTCAGTACTTC
-,TRBV7-3,TRBJ1-1,TRBD1,CASRVTGGSGTEAFF,TGTGCCAGCAGGGTGACAGGGGGCTCGGGCACTGAAGCTTTCTTT
-,TRBV5-4,TRBJ2-5,TRBD2,CASSLPSGSQETQYF,TGTGCCAGCAGCTTGCCTAGCGGGTCCCAAGAGACCCAGTACTTC
-,TRBV7-2,TRBJ2-2,TRBD1,CASSLGTGVPGELFF,TGTGCCAGCAGCTTAGGGACAGGGGTCCCCGGGGAGCTGTTTTTT
-,TRBV27,TRBJ2-7,TRBD2,CASKDGRVSYEQYF,TGTGCCAGCAAGGATGGGAGGGTCTCCTACGAGCAGTACTTC
once,TRBV7-3,TRBJ2-1,-,CASSLTGYNEQFF,TGTGCCAGCAGCCTGACCGGGTACAATGAGCAGTTCTTC
-,TRBV7-8,TRBJ2-7,TRBD2,CASSLGRLAGARRRGWF,TGTGCCAGCAGCTTAGGACGGCTAGCGGGAGCCCGTCGGAGAGGATGGTTC
-,TRBV28,TRBJ1-3,-,CASSFAGLSSGNTIYF,TGTGCCAGCAGTTTCGCAGGCCTTTCCTCTGGAAACACCATATATTTT
once,TRBV5-4,TRBJ1-6,-,CASSLDRVYSPLHF,TGTGCCAGCAGCTTGGACAGGGTGTATTCACCCCTCCACTTT
-,TRBV28,TRBJ1-2,-,CASSQTRGGYTF,TGTGCCAGCAGTCAGACGAGAGGAGGCTACACCTTC
few,TRBV7-2,TRBJ1-6,-,CASSMGAHSPLHF,TGTGCCAGCAGCATGGGGGCCCATTCACCCCTCCACTTT
-,TRBV2,TRBJ1-6,TRBD1,CASSRDRGNSPLHF,TGTGCCAGCAGTCGGGACAGGGGGAATTCACCCCTCCACTTT
-,TRBV4-1,TRBJ2-7,-,CASSQVPSESSYEQYF,TGCGCCAGCAGCCAAGTCCCGAGCGAGAGCTCCTACGAGCAGTACTTC
-,TRBV5-4,TRBJ2-2,TRBD2,CASSRDSGRAVGELFF,TGTGCCAGCAGCCGAGATAGCGGGAGGGCCGTCGGGGAGCTGTTTTTT
-,TRBV29-1,TRBJ1-2,TRBD1,CSAGRGLYGYTF,TGCAGCGCCGGTAGGGGGCTCTATGGCTACACCTTC